This TCR beta chain came from a study of blood T cell repertoires in COVID-19. Per the original data handling: How many nucleated cells were present was estimated from reference gene primer amplification. Here immunoSEQ multiplex PCR was the method, and the copy in TCRdb shows in-frame clones only, minus some. D and trimming come from the DNA, and the V and J calls and clone size come from that table. Among over 200,000 clones listed, roughly 86% were seen once. The receptor comes from a man in his forties or fifties who had recovered from COVID-19. Sample: peripheral blood.

The CDR3 loop is CATSRIQGGTDTQYF. The CDR3 DNA reads TGTGCCACCAGCAGGATACAGGGAGGCACAGATACGCAGTATTTT. The J gene is TRBJ2-3, the V gene TRBV15, with a tentative D call TRBD1 (6 bases). CDR1 and CDR2 (germline): LNHNV, YYDKDF (reference sequence). The V gene lost 3 bases and the J gene lost 1 base, with 11 bases spanning the gap. The CDR3 covers 15 residues. Full variable domain (rest looked up from reference TRBV15 and TRBJ2-3): DAMVIQNPRYQVTQFGKPVTLSCSQTLNHNVMYWYQQKSSQAPKLLFHYYDKDFNNEADTPDNFQSRRPNTSFCFLDIRSPGLGDTAMYLCATSRIQGGTDTQYFGPGTRLTVL.